The sample holds many counts of the clone carrying this TCR beta chain. Its antigen is unknown. This sample was included in a study of T cells in Graves' hyperthyroidism and ophthalmopathy. Researchers defined stable Graves' hyperthyroidism as no ophthalmopathy progression within 18 months. The study left out patients who had uncontrolled infection, other autoimmune disease, pregnancy or lactation. TCR beta CDR3 regions were amplified from RNA. Initially, a first-round RT-PCR of the TCR CDR3 employed the HTBI primer set. Using its own MiXCR run on the multiplex PCR reads, TCRdb lists one record per CDR3 protein. The data hold a few hundred thousand distinct CDR3 sequences, with about a sixth observed a single time. CDR3 length: 18 residues. The germline CDR1 and CDR2 sequences are SGHVS and FQNEAQ. Trimming pared 0 bases from V and 5 bases from J, leaving 19 bases between. General study results and limits: Blood also showed most of the thyroid clonotypes that were expanded above 0.001. Ophthalmopathy prediction by the model preceded onset by a median roughly 6 months.

This sequence was found in a woman aged 25-40 years with Graves' hyperthyroidism. This chain connects TRBV7-8 to TRBJ2-2; D ambiguous. The sample was blood. The CDR3 loop reads CASSLARFGRRRTGELFF. The CDR3 DNA is TGTGCCAGCAGCTTAGCGCGGTTTGGCAGAAGACGGACCGGGGAGCTGTTTTTT.